A single sample gave rise to the 2 T cell receptor beta chains below, sequenced in a study of cytomegalovirus exposure and HLA in healthy donors. Libraries were prepared by immunoSEQ multiplex PCR; TCRdb keeps only in-frame clonotypes and omits some of them. Of roughly 100,000 clones listed, 88% are singletons. Sample: PBMCs. These receptor sequences come from a woman between 18 and 29 years old in good health and CMV-seropositive.

This chain links TRBV5-5 with TRBJ2-5, with D maybe TRBD2 (6 bases). Germline CDR1 and CDR2: SGHKS and YYEKEE (reference sequence). The CDR3 covers 14 residues. Trimming left V 0 bases short and J 1 base short, with 7 bases between. The CDR3 nucleotides read TGTGCCAGCAGCTTGGGCGGGGTCCAAGAGACCCAGTACTTC. It yields the protein CASSLGGVQETQYF.

CDR3 coding DNA: TGTGCCAGCGGGTGGAGGGGCAATCAGCCCCAGCATTTT. This codes for CASGWRGNQPQHF. The genes are TRBV27 and TRBJ1-5; D is undetermined. Trimming shortened V by 8 bases and J by 2 bases, and 10 bases separated the two germline ends. The germline gives CDR1 MNHEY, CDR2 SMNVEV (reference sequence). The CDR3 is made up of 13 amino acids.